This T cell receptor (beta chain) stems from a study of blood T cell repertoires in COVID-19. The germline CDR1 and CDR2 sequences are LNHDA and SQIVND (reference sequence). Trimming stripped 2 bases from V and 0 bases from J, with 12 bases between. The CDR3 has 16 residues. Concerning this clone itself: This sample includes further DNA sequences coding for the same CDR3.

The table came from immunoSEQ multiplex PCR; TCRdb's copy has only in-frame clones and leaves some out. The repertoire holds hundreds of thousands of clones, with 80% to 90% as singletons. The specimen sequenced was peripheral blood. This clonotype originated in a man older than 75 with acute or convalescent COVID-19. V usage is TRBV19 and J usage is TRBJ2-3; tentative D call: TRBD2 (6 bases). Here the CDR3 DNA reads TGTGCCAGTAGTATAAGATCCGGGACTAGCACAGATACGCAGTATTTT. This sequence encodes CASSIRSGTSTDTQYF.